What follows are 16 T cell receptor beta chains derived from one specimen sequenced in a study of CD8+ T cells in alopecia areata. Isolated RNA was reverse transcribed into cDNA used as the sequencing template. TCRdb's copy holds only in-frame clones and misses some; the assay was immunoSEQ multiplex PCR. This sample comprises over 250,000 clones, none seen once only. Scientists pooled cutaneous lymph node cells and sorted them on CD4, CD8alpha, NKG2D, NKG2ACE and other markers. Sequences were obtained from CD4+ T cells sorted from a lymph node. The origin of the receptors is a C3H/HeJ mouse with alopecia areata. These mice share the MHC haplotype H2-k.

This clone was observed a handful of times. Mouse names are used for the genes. CDR3 bases read: TGTGCCAGCGGTGAACCGACAGTCTAT. As protein: CASGEPTVY. The entire CDR3 protein is CASGEPTVYEQYF. The chain carries TRBV13-2 and TRBJ2-7; a weak D match, TRBD1 (5 bases). Read sequence stops 4 residues before the CDR3 end, and the germline J gene provides the missing end. The CDR3 contains 13 residues. The germline V gene has CDR1 NNHNN and CDR2 SYGAGS (reference sequence). With 2 bases removed from V and 3 bases from J, the gap between germline ends came to 9 bases.

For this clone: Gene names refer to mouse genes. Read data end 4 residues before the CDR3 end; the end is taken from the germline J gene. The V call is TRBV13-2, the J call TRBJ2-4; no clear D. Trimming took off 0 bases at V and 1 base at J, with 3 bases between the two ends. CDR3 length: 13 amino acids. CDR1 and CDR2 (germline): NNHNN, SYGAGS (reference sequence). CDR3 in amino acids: CASGDAGQNTLYF. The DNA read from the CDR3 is TGTGCCAGCGGTGATGCTGGTCAAAAC.

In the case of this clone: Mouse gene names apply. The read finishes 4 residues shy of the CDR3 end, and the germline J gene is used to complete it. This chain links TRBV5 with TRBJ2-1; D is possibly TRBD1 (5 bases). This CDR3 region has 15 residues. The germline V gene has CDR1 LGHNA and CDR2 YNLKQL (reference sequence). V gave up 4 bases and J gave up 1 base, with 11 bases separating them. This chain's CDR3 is CASSPQGGNYAEQFF. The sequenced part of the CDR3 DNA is TGTGCCAGCAGCCCCCAGGGCGGGAACTATGCT.

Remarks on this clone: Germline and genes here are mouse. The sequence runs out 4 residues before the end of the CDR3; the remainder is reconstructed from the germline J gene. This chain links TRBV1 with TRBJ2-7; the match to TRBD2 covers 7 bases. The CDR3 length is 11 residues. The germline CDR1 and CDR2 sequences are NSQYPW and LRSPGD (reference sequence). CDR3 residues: CTCLWGYEQYF. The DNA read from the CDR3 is TGCACCTGCCTCTGGGGGTAT. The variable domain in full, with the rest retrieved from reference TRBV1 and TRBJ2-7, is VTLLEQNPRWRLVPRGQAVNLRCILKNSQYPWMSWYQQDLQKQLQWLFTLRSPGDKEVKSLPGADYLATRVTDTELRLQVANMSQGRTLYCTCLWGYEQYFGPGTRLTVL.

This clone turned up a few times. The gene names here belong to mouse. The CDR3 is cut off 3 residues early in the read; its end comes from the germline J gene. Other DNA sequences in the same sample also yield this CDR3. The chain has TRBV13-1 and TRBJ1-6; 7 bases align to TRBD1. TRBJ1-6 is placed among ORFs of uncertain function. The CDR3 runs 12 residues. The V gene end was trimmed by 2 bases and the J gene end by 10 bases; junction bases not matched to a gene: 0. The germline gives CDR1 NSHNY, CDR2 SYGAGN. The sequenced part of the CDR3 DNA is TGTGCCAGCAGTGAAGGGGGCTCGCCC. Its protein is CASSEGGSP. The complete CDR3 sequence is CASSEGGSPLYF.

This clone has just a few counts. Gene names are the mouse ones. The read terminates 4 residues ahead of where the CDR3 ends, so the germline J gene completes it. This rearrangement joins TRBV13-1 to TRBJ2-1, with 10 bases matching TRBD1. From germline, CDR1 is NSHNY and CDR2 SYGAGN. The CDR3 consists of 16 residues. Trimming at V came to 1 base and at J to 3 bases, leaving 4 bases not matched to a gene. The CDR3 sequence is CASSDPRDRGYAEQFF. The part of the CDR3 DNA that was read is TGTGCCAGCAGTGATCCCCGGGACAGGGGCTATGCT.

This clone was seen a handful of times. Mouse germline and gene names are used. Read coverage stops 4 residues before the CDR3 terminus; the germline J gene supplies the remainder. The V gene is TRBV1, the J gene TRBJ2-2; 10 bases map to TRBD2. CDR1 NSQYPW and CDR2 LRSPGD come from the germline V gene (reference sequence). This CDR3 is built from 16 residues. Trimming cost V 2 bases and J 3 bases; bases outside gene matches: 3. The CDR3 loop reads CTCSARLGGYTGQLYF. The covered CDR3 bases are TGCACCTGCAGTGCACGACTGGGGGGATACACCGGG.

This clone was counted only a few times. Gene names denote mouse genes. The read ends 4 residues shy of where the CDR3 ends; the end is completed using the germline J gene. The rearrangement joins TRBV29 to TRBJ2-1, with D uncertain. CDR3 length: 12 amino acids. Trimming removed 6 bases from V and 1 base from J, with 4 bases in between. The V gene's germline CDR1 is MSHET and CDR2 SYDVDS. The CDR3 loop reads CASSQNYAEQFF. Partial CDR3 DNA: TGTGCTAGCAGCCAGAACTATGCT.

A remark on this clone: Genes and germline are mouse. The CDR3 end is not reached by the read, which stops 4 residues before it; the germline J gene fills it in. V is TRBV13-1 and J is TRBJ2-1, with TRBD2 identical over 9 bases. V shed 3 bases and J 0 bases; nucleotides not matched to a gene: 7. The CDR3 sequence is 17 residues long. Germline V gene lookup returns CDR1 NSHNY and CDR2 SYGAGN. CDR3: CASSASDWGYNYAEQFF. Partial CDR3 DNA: TGTGCCAGCAGTGCCAGTGACTGGGGGTATAACTATGCT.

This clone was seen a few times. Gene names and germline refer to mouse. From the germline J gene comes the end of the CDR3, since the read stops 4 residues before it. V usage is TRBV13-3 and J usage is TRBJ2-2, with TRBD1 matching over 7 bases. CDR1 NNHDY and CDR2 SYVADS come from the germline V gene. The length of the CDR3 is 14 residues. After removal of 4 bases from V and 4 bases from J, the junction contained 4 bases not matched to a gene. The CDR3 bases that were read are TGTGCCAGCAGTCAGGGGGAGAGCACCGGG. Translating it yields CASSQGESTG. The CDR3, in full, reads CASSQGESTGQLYF.

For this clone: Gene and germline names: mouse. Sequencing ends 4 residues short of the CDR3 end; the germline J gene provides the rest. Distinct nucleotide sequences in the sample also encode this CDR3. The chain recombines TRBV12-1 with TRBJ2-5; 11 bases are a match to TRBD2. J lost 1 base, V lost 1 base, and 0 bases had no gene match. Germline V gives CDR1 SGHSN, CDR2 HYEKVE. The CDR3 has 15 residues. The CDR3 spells CASSLTGGDQDTQYF. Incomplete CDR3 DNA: TGTGCCAGCTCTCTGACTGGGGGGGACCAAGAC.

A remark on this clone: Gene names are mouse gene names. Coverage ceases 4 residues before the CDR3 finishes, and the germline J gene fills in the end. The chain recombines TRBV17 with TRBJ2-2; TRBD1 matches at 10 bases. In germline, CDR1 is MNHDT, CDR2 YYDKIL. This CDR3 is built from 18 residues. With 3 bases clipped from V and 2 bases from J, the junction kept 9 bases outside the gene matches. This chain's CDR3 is CASSSGSGTGVNTGQLYF. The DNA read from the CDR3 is TGTGCTAGCAGTAGCGGTTCCGGGACAGGGGTTAACACCGGG.

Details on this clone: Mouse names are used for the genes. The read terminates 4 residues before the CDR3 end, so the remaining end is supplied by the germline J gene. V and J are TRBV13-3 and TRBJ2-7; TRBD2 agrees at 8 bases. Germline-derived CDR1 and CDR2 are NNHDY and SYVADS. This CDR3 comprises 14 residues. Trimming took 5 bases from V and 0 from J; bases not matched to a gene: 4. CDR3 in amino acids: CASSPTGASYEQYF. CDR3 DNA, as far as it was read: TGTGCCAGCAGCCCGACTGGGGCCTCCTAT.

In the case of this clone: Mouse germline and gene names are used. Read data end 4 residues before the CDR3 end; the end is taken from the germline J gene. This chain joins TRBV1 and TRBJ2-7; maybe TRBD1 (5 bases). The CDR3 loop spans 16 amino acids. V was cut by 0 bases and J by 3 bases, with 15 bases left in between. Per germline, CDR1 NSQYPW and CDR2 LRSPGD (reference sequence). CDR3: CTCSADLRTNYYEQYF. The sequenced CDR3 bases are TGCACCTGCAGTGCAGATCTACGGACAAACTACTAT. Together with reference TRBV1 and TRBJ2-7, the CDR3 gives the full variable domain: VTLLEQNPRWRLVPRGQAVNLRCILKNSQYPWMSWYQQDLQKQLQWLFTLRSPGDKEVKSLPGADYLATRVTDTELRLQVANMSQGRTLYCTCSADLRTNYYEQYFGPGTRLTVL.

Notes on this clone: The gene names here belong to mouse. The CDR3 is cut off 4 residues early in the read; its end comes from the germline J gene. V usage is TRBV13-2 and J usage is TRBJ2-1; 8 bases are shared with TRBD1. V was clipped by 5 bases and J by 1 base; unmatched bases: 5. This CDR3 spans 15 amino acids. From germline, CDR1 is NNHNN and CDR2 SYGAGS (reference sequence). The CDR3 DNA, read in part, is TGTGCCAGCGGGGGACGGGACAGGAACTATGCT. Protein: CASGGRDRNYA. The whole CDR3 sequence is CASGGRDRNYAEQFF.

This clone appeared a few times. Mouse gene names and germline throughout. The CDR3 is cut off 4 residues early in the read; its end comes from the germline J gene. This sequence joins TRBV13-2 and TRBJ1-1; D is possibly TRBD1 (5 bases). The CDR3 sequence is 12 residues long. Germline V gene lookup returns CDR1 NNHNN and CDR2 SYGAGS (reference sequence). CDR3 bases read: TGTGCCAGCGGTGATTCAGGGAGA. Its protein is CASGDSGR. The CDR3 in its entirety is CASGDSGREVFF.